What follows are 13 T cell receptor beta chains derived from one specimen sequenced in a study of blood T cells in healthy people across ages. Together with a sample-barcoded 5' primer, a J-beta primer mix was included in a second PCR lasting about 7 to 11 cycles. TCRdb re-called the 5' RACE reads through MiXCR, storing one row per CDR3 protein. The table records 1.5 million to 2 million distinct CDR3 sequences, more than 35% of them present only once. Material: blood. Source of these receptors: a human donor in good health.

This clonotype has just a few counts. The rearrangement joins TRBV21-1 to TRBJ2-7; TRBD1 was called by the table and not checked on the DNA. TRBV21-1 is labeled a pseudogene. This CDR3 is 15 amino acids long. The CDR3 protein is CASSKVDRPSYEQYF. CDR3 coding DNA: TGTGCCAGCAGCAAAGTAGACAGGCCGTCCTACGAGCAGTACTTC.

The J gene is TRBJ1-1, the V gene TRBV4-1; D may be TRBD1 (5 bases). The CDR3 covers 14 residues. In germline, CDR1 is MGHRA, CDR2 YSYEKL. Trimming left V 2 bases short and J 5 bases short, with 12 bases between. The CDR3: CASSQIRGGTEAFF. CDR3 nucleotides: TGCGCCAGCAGCCAAATAAGGGGTGGAACTGAAGCTTTCTTT.

The genes are TRBV12-3 or TRBV12-4 and TRBJ2-5, with 10 bases fitting TRBD2. J lost 2 bases, V lost 5 bases, and 20 bases had no gene match. This CDR3 has 20 amino acids. In nucleotides, the CDR3 is TGTGCCAGCAGTCCCCTGCCGGGACTAGCGCACCAGAGTCAACAAGAGACCCAGTACTTC. Its translation: CASSPLPGLAHQSQQETQYF.

As regards this clonotype: A read error may account for a junction end that differs from germline. The chain joins TRBV12-5 to TRBJ1-2; D is possibly TRBD1 (5 bases). CDR1 and CDR2 (germline): LGHNT, FRNRAP. CDR3 length: 13 amino acids. CDR3 in amino acids: CASGIAGTYGYTF. The CDR3 DNA reads as TGCGCTAGTGGAATAGCCGGGACCTATGGCTACACCTTC.

The V and J genes are TRBV5-6 and TRBJ2-5, with 13 bases identical to TRBD2. Germline V lookup: CDR1 SGHDT, CDR2 YYEEEE. This CDR3 comprises 16 residues. Germline trimming cut 4 bases from V and 4 bases from J; bases unmatched to any gene: 7. The DNA of the CDR3 is TGTGCCAGCAGCGGCACACTAGCGGGGGGGCGAGAGACCCAGTACTTC. Its protein is CASSGTLAGGRETQYF.

This clonotype was picked up many times. The chain links TRBV29-1 to TRBJ2-5, with D uncertain. V gave up 6 bases and J gave up 5 bases, with 13 bases separating them. The CDR3 loop spans 12 amino acids. Germline-derived CDR1 and CDR2 are SQVTM and ANQGSEA. The CDR3 sequence is CSVAPSGETQYF. DNA for the CDR3: TGCAGCGTGGCCCCTAGTGGGGAGACCCAGTACTTC.

The chain recombines TRBV21-1 with TRBJ2-5. The J call may be in error: the DNA end matches TRBJ2-7 better. TRBV21-1 is a recognized pseudogene. The CDR3 is made up of 9 amino acids. CDR3 sequence reads: CAGTYEQYF. CDR3 nucleotide sequence: TGTGCCGGTACCTACGAGCAGTACTTC.

Regarding this clonotype: This may be a read error, as it is one base from a much larger clone. V is TRBV7-3 and J is TRBJ2-4; perhaps D is TRBD1 or TRBD2 (5 bases each). With the DNA end fitting TRBJ2-7 better, the J assignment may be wrong. Germline V lookup: CDR1 SGHTA, CDR2 FQGTGA. This CDR3 is 15 amino acids long. The CDR3 region is CASSLTGDTPYEQYF. CDR3 bases: TGTGCCAGCAGCTTAACGGGGGATACTCCCTACGAGCAGTACTTC.

The chain couples TRBV6-2 or TRBV6-3 to TRBJ1-1; TRBD1 is a possible D gene (5 bases). This CDR3 has 13 residues. V was cut by 8 bases and J by 2 bases, with 12 bases left in between. Germline assignment: CDR1 MNHEY and CDR2 SVGEGT. The CDR3 is CASANRINTEAFF. The CDR3 DNA reads as TGTGCCAGCGCAAACAGGATAAACACTGAAGCTTTCTTT.

The chain is built from TRBV6-6 and TRBJ2-7, with D possibly TRBD1 on 5 matching bases. The length of the CDR3 is 15 residues. Germline V gives CDR1 MNHNY, CDR2 SVGAGI (reference sequence). Trimming shortened V by 0 bases and J by 6 bases, and 15 bases separated the two germline ends. In DNA form, the CDR3 reads TGTGCCAGCAGTTACTCGGCCAGGGCTTACCCCGAGCAGTACTTC. It yields the protein CASSYSARAYPEQYF.

A word on this clonotype: One base away lies a much larger clone, so this may be a sequencing read error. The chain uses TRBV7-2 and TRBJ1-4; tentatively, D is TRBD1 (6 bases). This CDR3 is built from 13 residues. Germline V gene data show CDR1 as SGHTA and CDR2 as FQGNSA. The CDR3 region has the DNA TGTGCCAACAGCTTAGAAGGCAGGGGAAAACTGTTTTTT. Translated: CANSLEGRGKLFF.

To note about this clonotype: Being one base from a much bigger clone, this may be a read error. The chain combines TRBV12-3 or TRBV12-4 with TRBJ1-2; unclear D gene. CDR3 length equals 13 residues. The CDR3 here is CASTQGRNYGHTF. The CDR3 DNA reads TGTGCCAGCACCCAAGGGAGAAACTATGGCCACACCTTC.

The chain employs TRBV3-1 and TRBJ1-4; the D is unclear. Trimming left V 0 bases short and J 10 bases short, with 9 bases between. Germline CDR1 and CDR2: LGHDT and YNNKEL (reference sequence). This CDR3 has 13 amino acids. Here the CDR3 reads CASSQDGEGKLFF. CDR3 nucleotides: TGTGCCAGCAGCCAAGATGGGGAAGGAAAACTGTTTTTT.